This T cell receptor (beta chain) was sequenced in a study of PD-1 blockade in mismatch repair-deficient tumors. Study at large: Enrolled about 2013-2017, patients had progressing, pretreated mismatch repair-deficient cancers of about a dozen types.

Repertoires were generated with immunoSEQ multiplex PCR, while TCRdb's copy carries only in-frame clones and drops some. The sample includes approximately 40,000 clones, 70% to 80% of them seen just once. Mismatch repair deficiency was confirmed in all patients, by PCR or immunohistochemistry. TCR sequencing covered a few patients who responded to pembrolizumab. As regards this clone: Its antigen is unknown.

Study-wide findings and caveats: Tumor-resident clones, often absent from pretreatment blood, expanded after pembrolizumab and then contracted.

This TCR was recovered from an adult with mismatch repair-deficient cancer. Sequenced material: peripheral blood, taken 4 weeks after starting pembrolizumab.

CDR3 DNA: TGTGCCACCCACCAGCGGAGGGGGTATTATCAGCCCCAGCATTTT. Translating it yields CATHQRRGYYQPQHF. The rearrangement joins TRBV5-8 to TRBJ1-5, with a weak D call TRBD1 (6 bases). CDR3 length equals 15 residues. Trimming took off 9 bases at V and 5 bases at J, with 21 bases between the two ends. Germline V gene data show CDR1 as SGHTS and CDR2 as YDEGEE.